This paragraph reports one TCR beta chain. Germline V lookup: CDR1 GTSNPN, CDR2 SVGIG (reference sequence). CDR3 size: 14 residues. J gave up 2 bases and V 3 bases, and 5 bases lay outside the gene matches. The PCR ran on 60 Vbeta and 13 Jbeta primers. The table came from immunoSEQ multiplex PCR; TCRdb's copy has only in-frame clones and leaves some out. The sample includes approximately 110,000 clones, 75% to 85% of them seen just once. This sample was included in a study of cytomegalovirus exposure and HLA in healthy donors. The receptor was derived from a man aged 25 to 40 in good health and CMV-seronegative. Sequencing used PBMCs. The chain has TRBV30 and TRBJ2-3; TRBD1 agrees at 7 bases. CDR3 DNA sequence: TGTGCCTGGAGAAAGGGACAGTACACAGATACGCAGTATTTT. This translates into CAWRKGQYTDTQYF.